The source of this T cell receptor beta chain is a study of regulatory and conventional T cells in RAG deficiency. The data were produced by immunoSEQ multiplex PCR, yet TCRdb's version contains in-frame clones alone and is incomplete. This repertoire shows some 31,000 clones, about 95% found once; its top ten account for 0.15% to 0.2%. In the case of this clone: Antigen specificity is unknown.

Study findings and constraints: Omenn syndrome and CID/AS patients had roughly 100-fold fewer unique Treg TCR beta sequences, versus 8 to 10-fold elsewhere. In Omenn syndrome, Treg and Tconv repertoires overlapped >85%.

Genomic DNA came from blood conventional CD4+ T cells gated CD25-low CD127-high. The CDR3 loop spans 13 amino acids. CDR1 SGHRS and CDR2 YFSETQ come from the germline V gene. V gave up 0 bases and J gave up 10 bases, with 8 bases separating them. In addition, the sample was reused for a study of regulatory T cells. According to that study: The primer mix had 52 TRBV and 13 TRBJ primers.

The TCR originated in a human donor in good health. Material for sequencing was CD25- CD4+ T cells sorted from blood. The genes are TRBV5-1 and TRBJ1-6; the D is unclear. CDR3 nucleotide sequence: TGCGCCAGCAGCTTGGCCCGGGGATCACCCCTCCACTTT. It specifies CASSLARGSPLHF.